The clone carrying this T cell receptor (beta chain) was seen at least ten times. These data come from a study of low-dose radiotherapy and immunotherapy resistance in tumors. Background on the study: The study gave Cohort 2 1 Gy per fraction every two weeks, totaling 13 Gy over 26 weeks.

Alpha and beta chains were covered, as first-strand cDNA relied on TRAV- and TRBV-specific primers. TCRs were amplified for roughly 20 PCR cycles with a constant-region primer and V-primer adapter. TCRdb fed the reads into MiXCR, producing one record per CDR3 protein. The sample has tens of thousands of distinct CDR3 sequences; 20% to 25% are singletons. Time point described: after trial treatment. As for treatment: LDRT plus nivolumab, ipilimumab, low-dose cyclophosphamide and aspirin (RACIN trial). This CDR3 is built from 14 residues. With 0 bases clipped from V and 6 bases from J, the junction kept 2 bases outside the gene matches.

This sequence originates from a female donor with ovarian cancer. The rearrangement links TRBV12-3 or TRBV12-4 to TRBJ2-3; 8 bases match TRBD2. The sequenced sample was PBMCs, obtained after low-dose radiotherapy plus immunotherapy. The CDR3 region has the DNA TGTGCCAGCAGTTTAGCCGCTAGCGGGGATACGCAGTATTTT. Translation: CASSLAASGDTQYF.